This TCR beta chain came from a study of blood T cell repertoires in COVID-19. Study-level information: Acute and convalescent COVID-19 samples came from the United States, Italy and Spain.

In the study's own analysis: Reference gene primers were amplified, and this amplification served to estimate nucleated cell counts. Clones were read by immunoSEQ multiplex PCR, and TCRdb kept only the in-frame ones, dropping some. The V and J calls and clone size come from that table; D and trimming were worked out from the DNA. The table lists more than 150,000 clones, 80% to 90% of them singletons. The length of the CDR3 is 13 residues. V gave up 6 bases and J gave up 3 bases, with 10 bases separating them. The germline gives CDR1 KGHDR, CDR2 SFDVKD. This chain uses TRBV24-1 with TRBJ2-5; D call uncertain. This clonotype was sampled from a young man with active or convalescent COVID-19. The source material was peripheral blood. The CDR3 region is CATSYSVEETQYF. CDR3 nucleotide sequence: TGTGCCACCAGTTACTCGGTCGAAGAGACCCAGTACTTC.